This T cell receptor beta chain was found in a study of T cell repertoires in cytomegalovirus infection. Overall study context: The study used recently identified HLA-C-restricted and well-studied HLA-B-restricted CMV epitopes. The public TCR beta signatures pointed to both CMV infection and matching HLA type.

TCRdb re-called the reads with MiXCR, one entry per CDR3 protein. This sample has approximately 590,000 distinct CDR3 sequences, with roughly 42% found just once. This clonotype was found a few times. Its cognate antigen is unknown. Study-wide results and limits: The ex vivo response showed dominance by HLA-C-restricted CMV-specific TCR beta clonotypes. Summed frequency of public TCR beta families distinguished CMV carriers with the relevant HLA.

The CDR3 extends over 14 amino acids. V was pared by 6 bases and J by 5 bases, with 11 bases between. Looked up from germline, CDR1 is MNHEY and CDR2 is SVGAGI. The specimen was cultured PBMCs, collected from culture after CMV antigen stimulation. The V call is TRBV6-5, the J call TRBJ1-6; D might be TRBD1 (5 bases). The receptor's source is a human donor in good health (CMV status not recorded). Some clones in this sample may be carry-over from other donors' samples. The CDR3 protein is CASSRGDHNSPLHF. CDR3 nucleotides: TGTGCCAGCAGCCGGGGGGACCATAATTCACCCCTCCACTTT.